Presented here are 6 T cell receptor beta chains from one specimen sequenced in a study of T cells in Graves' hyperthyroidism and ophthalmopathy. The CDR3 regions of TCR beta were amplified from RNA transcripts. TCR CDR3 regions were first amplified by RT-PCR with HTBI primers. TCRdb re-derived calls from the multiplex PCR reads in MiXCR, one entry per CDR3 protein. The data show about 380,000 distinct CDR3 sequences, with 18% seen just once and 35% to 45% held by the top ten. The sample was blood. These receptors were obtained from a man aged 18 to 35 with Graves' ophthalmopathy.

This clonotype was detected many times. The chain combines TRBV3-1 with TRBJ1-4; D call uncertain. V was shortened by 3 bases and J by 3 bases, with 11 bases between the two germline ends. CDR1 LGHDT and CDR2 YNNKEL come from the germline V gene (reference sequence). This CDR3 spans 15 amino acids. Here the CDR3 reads CASSQRRSPNEKLFF. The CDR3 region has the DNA TGTGCCAGCAGCCAGCGCAGGTCCCCTAATGAAAAACTGTTTTTT.

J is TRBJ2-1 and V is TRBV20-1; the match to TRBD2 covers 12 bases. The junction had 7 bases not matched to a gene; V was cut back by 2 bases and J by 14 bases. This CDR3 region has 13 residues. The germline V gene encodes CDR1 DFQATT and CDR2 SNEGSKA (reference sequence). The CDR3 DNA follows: TGCAGTGCTAGACTAGCGGGGGGGCGCGGGGAGTTCTTC. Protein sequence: CSARLAGGRGEFF.

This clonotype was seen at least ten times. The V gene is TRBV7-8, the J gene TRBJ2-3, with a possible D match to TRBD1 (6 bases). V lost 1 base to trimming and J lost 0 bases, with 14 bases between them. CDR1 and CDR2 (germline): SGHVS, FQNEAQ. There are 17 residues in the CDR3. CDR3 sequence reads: CASSLEPGALSTDTQYF. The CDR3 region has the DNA TGTGCCAGCAGCTTAGAGCCAGGGGCCCTGAGCACAGATACGCAGTATTTT.

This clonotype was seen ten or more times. The DNA of the CDR3 is TGTGCCAGCACCGAATCCGGGGGCGGCTACACCTTC. Protein product: CASTESGGGYTF. This rearrangement joins TRBV6-1 to TRBJ1-2; perhaps TRBD1 as D (6 bases). The CDR3 is 12 amino acids. V lost 7 bases and J 8 bases, leaving 14 bases between the germline ends. CDR1 and CDR2 (germline): MNHNS, SASEGT.

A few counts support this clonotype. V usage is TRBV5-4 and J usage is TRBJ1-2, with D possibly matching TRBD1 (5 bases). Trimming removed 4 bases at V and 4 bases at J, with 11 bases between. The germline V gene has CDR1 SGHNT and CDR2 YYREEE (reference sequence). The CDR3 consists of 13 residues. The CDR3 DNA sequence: TGTGCCAGCAGCGGGACGCCCGGCTATGGCTACACCTTC. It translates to CASSGTPGYGYTF.

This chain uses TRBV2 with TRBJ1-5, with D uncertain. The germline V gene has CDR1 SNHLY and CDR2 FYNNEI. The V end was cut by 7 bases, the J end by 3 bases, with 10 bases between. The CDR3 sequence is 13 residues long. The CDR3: CASKKIPNQPQHF. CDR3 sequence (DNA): TGTGCCAGCAAAAAAATTCCCAATCAGCCCCAGCATTTT.